The 10 T cell receptor beta chains in this list originate from one sample, sequenced in a study of blood T cell repertoires in COVID-19. Clones were sequenced by immunoSEQ multiplex PCR, and TCRdb holds only the in-frame ones, with some missing. This sample has 130,000 to 150,000 clones, with about 89% found just once. The sequencing sample was made of PBMCs or T cells enriched from blood (not recorded which). These receptors came from a man aged 55 to 69 who had recovered from COVID-19.

V and J are TRBV27 and TRBJ2-4; D gene ambiguous. This CDR3 spans 13 amino acids. CDR1 is MNHEY and CDR2 is SMNVEV in the germline V gene (reference sequence). V lost 6 bases and J 6 bases, leaving 12 bases between the germline ends. Written as DNA, the CDR3 is TGTGCCAGCAGAACCCGCCCCGGAAACATTCAGTACTTC. It is translated as CASRTRPGNIQYF.

Of note for this clone: Distinct nucleotide sequences in the sample also encode this CDR3. The chain combines TRBV28 with TRBJ1-5; D remains ambiguous. Trimming left V 4 bases short and J 7 bases short, with 8 bases between. Germline values: CDR1 MDHEN, CDR2 SYDVKM. This CDR3 has 12 residues. The CDR3 region has the DNA TGTGCCAGCAGTTCCGGAGGCCAGCCCCAGCATTTT. It encodes CASSSGGQPQHF. The full variable domain, with the rest looked up from reference TRBV28 and TRBJ1-5, is DVKVTQSSRYLVKRTGEKVFLECVQDMDHENMFWYRQDPGLGLRLIYFSYDVKMKEKGDIPEGYSVSREKKERFSLILESASTNQTSMYLCASSSGGQPQHFGDGTRLSIL.

This clone was detected only a few times. The genes are TRBV14 and TRBJ2-1; D perhaps matches TRBD2 (6 bases). Per the germline V gene, CDR1 is SGHDN and CDR2 is FVKESK. The CDR3 covers 16 residues. Trimming cost V 4 bases and J 1 base, with 14 bases left between them. CDR3 nucleotides: TGTGCCAGCAGCCGTCTGGCGGGACGTTCCTACAATGAGCAGTTCTTC. This sequence encodes CASSRLAGRSYNEQFF.

This rearrangement joins TRBV11-2 to TRBJ2-1; D might be TRBD2 (5 bases). Trimming stripped 5 bases from V and 6 bases from J, with 11 bases between. CDR3 length: 13 amino acids. Germline V lookup: CDR1 SGHAT, CDR2 FQNNGV. CDR3 loop: CASSRGLFNEQFF. The DNA for the CDR3 is TGTGCCAGCAGCCGAGGACTGTTCAATGAGCAGTTCTTC.

The chain employs TRBV4-1 and TRBJ1-3; D is possibly TRBD1 (5 bases). The CDR3 runs 17 residues. CDR1 is MGHRA, CDR2 YSYEKL, per germline. Trimming shortened V by 4 bases and J by 2 bases, and 18 bases separated the two germline ends. The CDR3 nucleotides read TGCGCCAGCAGCCTCCAGTTCTCATGGGGGGCTGGAAACACCATATATTTT. Its translation is CASSLQFSWGAGNTIYF.

The chain is built from TRBV6-4 and TRBJ1-2; 11 nucleotides align to TRBD1. CDR1 is MRHNA and CDR2 is SNTAGT in the germline V gene. The CDR3 is 15 amino acids. V gave up 3 bases and J gave up 8 bases; unmatched junction bases: 8. The CDR3, as DNA: TGTGCCAGCAGTGAGCGCCGGACAGGGGGCGGGGGCTACACCTTC. Encoded protein: CASSERRTGGGGYTF.

This clone was observed a few times. The chain recombines TRBV7-8 with TRBJ2-2; unclear D gene. This CDR3 is built from 13 residues. From germline, CDR1 is SGHVS and CDR2 FQNEAQ. V was shortened by 4 bases and J by 4 bases, with 7 bases between the two germline ends. Here the CDR3 reads CASSSLVTGELFF. The CDR3 bases are TGTGCCAGCAGCTCCCTAGTCACCGGGGAGCTGTTTTTT.

This chain links TRBV19 with TRBJ1-2, with TRBD1 matching 7 bases. Looked up from germline, CDR1 is LNHDA and CDR2 is SQIVND (reference sequence). V was pared by 5 bases and J by 1 base, with 4 bases of the junction left unmatched. The CDR3 spans 14 residues. The CDR3 DNA reads TGTGCCAGTAGTGGGGACAGCTATAACTATGGCTACACCTTC. Its protein product is CASSGDSYNYGYTF.

The V call is TRBV28, the J call TRBJ2-7; D gene unclear. The CDR3 has 12 amino acids. V gave up 2 bases and J gave up 3 bases, with 5 bases separating them. Germline assignment: CDR1 MDHEN and CDR2 SYDVKM. CDR3 in amino acids: CASSLPRYEQYF. CDR3 DNA sequence: TGTGCCAGCAGTTTACCCCGCTACGAGCAGTACTTC.

The chain has TRBV6-2 or TRBV6-3 and TRBJ1-1, with 9 positions matching TRBD1. Germline V gives CDR1 MNHEY, CDR2 SVGEGT. Losses at the gene ends were 6 bases for V and 5 bases for J; bases not matched to a gene: 7. The CDR3 runs to 14 residues. In DNA, the CDR3 is TGTGCCAGCAGCCGCGGGACAGGGTATACTGAAGCTTTCTTT. This codes for CASSRGTGYTEAFF.